The 14 T cell receptor beta chains reported below all come from one sample, sequenced in a study of blood T cells in healthy people across ages. A sample-barcoded 5' primer and a J-beta primer mix were used in a second PCR of roughly 6 to 11 cycles. Each CDR3 protein gets one entry after TCRdb re-called the 5' RACE reads with MiXCR. The sample carries 600,000 or so distinct CDR3 sequences, around half recorded once. Source material: blood. All receptors derive from an elderly man in good health.

This clonotype showed up just a few times. The chain is built from TRBV21-1 and TRBJ2-3; the table's D call, TRBD1, was not checked against the DNA. TRBV21-1 is a pseudogene. This CDR3 contains 15 residues. The CDR3 DNA sequence: TGTGCCAGGGGGCATATGGGGGGGGCCACAGATACGCAGTATTTT. It codes for CARGHMGGATDTQYF.

Only a few counts were recorded for this clonotype. The chain carries TRBV11-2 and TRBJ2-1; weak D call: TRBD1 (6 bases). CDR1 and CDR2 from the germline V gene are SGHAT and FQNNGV. Between the trimmed V and J ends, which lost 5 bases and 0 bases, there was a span of 20 bases. There are 18 residues in the CDR3. The DNA for the CDR3 is TGTGCCAGCAGCCCAAGCCCCCAGGGGCTACCCTCCTACAATGAGCAGTTCTTC. It yields the protein CASSPSPQGLPSYNEQFF.

This chain links TRBV29-1 with TRBJ2-7, with D possibly matching TRBD2 (5 bases). The CDR3 is 14 amino acids. Germline values: CDR1 SQVTM, CDR2 ANQGSEA. V was trimmed by 7 bases and J by 4 bases, leaving 20 bases between them. The CDR3 region is CSASNFRDSYEQYF. The CDR3 DNA reads as TGCAGCGCCTCGAACTTCCGGGATAGTTACGAGCAGTACTTC.

In its sample, this clonotype was seen a few times. This rearrangement joins TRBV11-2 to TRBJ2-6, with 7 bases lining up with TRBD1. V was clipped by 0 bases and J by 2 bases; unmatched bases: 7. CDR1 SGHAT and CDR2 FQNNGV come from the germline V gene. The CDR3 is 18 residues long. The CDR3 spells CASSLERGRRAGANVLTF. CDR3 bases: TGTGCCAGCAGCTTAGAGAGGGGGCGCAGAGCTGGGGCCAACGTCCTGACTTTC.

This CDR3 reads CSVEGGSTDTQYF. Here the CDR3 DNA reads TGCAGCGTTGAGGGCGGGAGTACAGATACGCAGTATTTT. The rearrangement links TRBV29-1 to TRBJ2-3; 7 bases agree with TRBD2. Germline assignment: CDR1 SQVTM and CDR2 ANQGSEA. This CDR3 spans 13 amino acids. The V and J ends lost 3 bases and 3 bases, in that order; junction bases with no gene match: 3.

The chain links TRBV20-1 to TRBJ2-3; D not resolved. Germline V gene lookup returns CDR1 DFQATT and CDR2 SNEGSKA (reference sequence). CDR3 length: 12 residues. V was trimmed by 6 bases and J by 1 base, leaving 8 bases between them. CDR3 amino acids: CSAPGGTDTQYF. CDR3 nucleotides: TGCAGTGCACCAGGAGGCACAGATACGCAGTATTTT.

The CDR3, as DNA: TGCAGCGTTGAAGATCAGGACCTCCGCTCCTACAATGAGCAGTTCTTC. Translated, it gives CSVEDQDLRSYNEQFF. The chain uses TRBV29-1 and TRBJ2-1; D remains unclear. This CDR3 is built from 16 residues. Trimming shortened V by 0 bases and J by 0 bases, and 12 bases separated the two germline ends. Germline CDR1 and CDR2: SQVTM and ANQGSEA.

Only a few counts were recorded for this clonotype. The CDR3 here is CASSLGFGEQYF. In DNA, the CDR3 is TGTGCCAGCAGTTTAGGGTTCGGGGAGCAGTACTTC. The chain uses TRBV12-3 or TRBV12-4 and TRBJ2-7; D is ambiguous. The CDR3 contains 12 residues. Trimming removed 1 base from V and 7 bases from J, with 8 bases in between.

The V call is TRBV10-1, the J call TRBJ2-7; D might be TRBD1 (6 bases). V was clipped by 3 bases and J by 5 bases, with 11 bases between them. Germline V lookup: CDR1 WNHNN, CDR2 SYGVQD (reference sequence). The CDR3 has 13 residues. This CDR3 is CASSDIQGHEQYF. The CDR3 DNA sequence: TGCGCCAGCAGTGACATACAGGGACACGAGCAGTACTTC.

This clonotype occurred a few times. This chain connects TRBV5-1 to TRBJ2-7; 9 bases are a match to TRBD1. V shed 4 bases and J 6 bases; nucleotides not matched to a gene: 8. Germline V lookup: CDR1 SGHRS, CDR2 YFSETQ. The CDR3 spans 14 residues. The CDR3 loop reads CASSPDRGNFEQYF. The DNA of the CDR3 is TGCGCCAGCAGCCCGGACAGGGGAAATTTCGAGCAGTACTTC.

The V gene is TRBV7-2, the J gene TRBJ1-4; D unresolved. This CDR3 has 13 amino acids. V lost 6 bases and J lost 4, with 9 bases in between. CDR1 SGHTA and CDR2 FQGNSA come from the germline V gene. CDR3 loop: CASRFGYNEKLFF. CDR3 in DNA: TGTGCCAGCAGGTTCGGATATAATGAAAAACTGTTTTTT.

V and J are TRBV6-2 or TRBV6-3 and TRBJ2-3, with D perhaps matching TRBD1 (6 bases). Germline V gives CDR1 MNHEY, CDR2 SVGEGT. Trimming removed 6 bases from V and 3 bases from J, with 13 bases in between. There are 14 residues in the CDR3. CDR3 DNA sequence: TGTGCCAGCAGCTTTCGGACAGCAACAGATACGCAGTATTTT. Amino acid sequence: CASSFRTATDTQYF.

This chain's CDR3 is CASSPSGGTTNEKLFF. In nucleotides, the CDR3 is TGTGCCAGCAGCCCCTCGGGGGGGACAACTAATGAAAAACTGTTTTTT. The chain has TRBV2 and TRBJ1-4; D possibly corresponds to TRBD1 (5 bases). Trimming stripped 6 bases from V and 0 bases from J, with 14 bases between. CDR3 length equals 16 residues. Germline assignment: CDR1 SNHLY and CDR2 FYNNEI.

The J gene is TRBJ1-1, the V gene TRBV6-6, with 7 bases lining up with TRBD1. The CDR3 totals 15 residues. J gave up 2 bases and V 7 bases, and 10 bases lay outside the gene matches. Germline assignment: CDR1 MNHNY and CDR2 SVGAGI (reference sequence). The CDR3 DNA sequence: TGTGCCAGCAAACACCCCGGGACAGCAAACACTGAAGCTTTCTTT. It is translated as CASKHPGTANTEAFF.